These T cell receptor beta chains were read from a single sample in a study of T cells in Graves' hyperthyroidism and ophthalmopathy. TCRdb recomputed calls from the multiplex PCR reads with MiXCR, one row per CDR3 protein. The sample consists of more than 600,000 distinct CDR3 sequences, about 15% of them appearing once. The sample comprised blood. These receptors came from a man in his late teens or twenties with Graves' hyperthyroidism. Each CDR3 is given with its conserved first and last residue. A D gene is named only where the DNA matches it firmly. Clone size is not always given. Where it is, it says once, few, many or a class for expanded clones.

D,length,V,size,J,CDR3,DNA
NA,13,TRBV12-3/TRBV12-4,many,TRBJ1-5,CASRRGGNQPQHF,TGTGCCAGCAGGAGGGGCGGCAATCAGCCCCAGCATTTT
TRBD1,16,TRBV28,many,TRBJ2-5,CASSLGQGALQETQYF,TGTGCCAGCAGTTTAGGCCAGGGGGCTTTACAAGAGACCCAGTACTTC
NA,16,TRBV6-6,many,TRBJ2-6,CASSYPRASGANVLTF,TGTGCCAGCAGTTACCCCAGGGCCTCTGGGGCCAACGTCCTGACTTTC
TRBD2,16,TRBV7-3,NA,TRBJ2-1,CASSFPGAGGKGEQFF,TGTGCCAGCAGCTTTCCTGGGGCGGGAGGTAAGGGTGAGCAGTTCTTC
TRBD2,15,TRBV6-5,NA,TRBJ2-1,CASSDSPSGINEQFF,TGTGCCAGCAGTGACTCCCCTAGCGGGATAAATGAGCAGTTCTTC
NA,13,TRBV6-5,many,TRBJ2-7,CASSYGGSYEQYF,TGTGCCAGCAGTTACGGGGGAAGCTACGAGCAGTACTTC
TRBD2,16,TRBV7-9,few,TRBJ2-7,CASSVGVGREDYEQYF,TGTGCCAGCAGCGTAGGCGTAGGACGGGAGGACTACGAGCAGTACTTC
NA,11,TRBV20-1,NA,TRBJ2-1,CSATLTGEQFF,TGCAGTGCGACCCTGACCGGGGAGCAGTTCTTC
NA,20,TRBV4-1,NA,TRBJ1-6,CASSQKRIQGIGSYNSPLHF,TGCGCCAGCAGCCAGAAAAGAATCCAGGGAATTGGATCCTATAATTCACCCCTCCACTTT
NA,13,TRBV12-3/TRBV12-4,many,TRBJ1-1,CASTTHRSQPAFF,TGTGCCAGCACCACCCACAGGAGCCAGCCGGCTTTCTTT
TRBD1,16,TRBV6-5,NA,TRBJ2-7,CASSYSGTGTPYEQYF,TGTGCCAGCAGTTACAGCGGGACAGGGACCCCCTACGAGCAGTACTTC
NA,16,TRBV24-1,NA,TRBJ2-1,CATSDLGLNSGNEQFF,TGTGCCACCAGTGATTTGGGCCTTAACTCGGGGAATGAGCAGTTCTTC
NA,14,TRBV11-1,few,TRBJ2-7,CASGLGTASYEQYF,TGTGCCAGCGGTCTGGGGACGGCCTCCTACGAGCAGTACTTC
NA,13,TRBV10-3,few,TRBJ1-2,CAIQGLYNYGYTF,TGTGCCATACAGGGTTTATACAACTATGGCTACACCTTC
NA,14,TRBV6-1,few,TRBJ1-6,CASSVQGAESPLHF,TGTGCCAGCAGTGTACAGGGCGCGGAATCACCCCTCCACTTT
NA,13,TRBV7-9,NA,TRBJ2-1,CASSLARAGEQFF,TGTGCCAGCAGCTTAGCCCGCGCAGGCGAGCAGTTCTTC
NA,14,TRBV11-3,many,TRBJ2-4,CASSPPGTKNIQYF,TGTGCCAGCAGCCCGCCGGGAACCAAAAACATTCAGTACTTC
NA,12,TRBV9,NA,TRBJ1-2,CASSRGSYGYTF,TGTGCCAGCAGCCGCGGGAGCTATGGCTACACCTTC
NA,13,TRBV12-3/TRBV12-4,NA,TRBJ2-5,CASRPSGWETQYF,TGTGCCAGCAGACCCTCAGGGTGGGAGACCCAGTACTTC
NA,16,TRBV28,few,TRBJ1-6,CASSFHQGSSTSPLHF,TGTGCCAGCAGTTTCCACCAGGGTTCTTCAACTTCACCCCTCCACTTT
NA,14,TRBV3-1,few,TRBJ2-5,CASSQVYGTGTQYF,TGTGCCAGCAGCCAAGTATACGGGACGGGGACCCAGTACTTC
TRBD2,16,TRBV7-2,NA,TRBJ2-1,CASSLVGSGTHNEQFF,TGTGCCAGCAGCTTAGTTGGTAGCGGGACCCACAATGAGCAGTTCTTC
NA,15,TRBV20-1,many,TRBJ2-1,CSAREPGRGYNEQFF,TGCAGTGCTAGAGAGCCGGGACGGGGCTACAATGAGCAGTTCTTC
NA,15,TRBV13,NA,TRBJ1-1,CASSSQGRPNTEAFF,TGTGCCAGCAGCTCCCAGGGACGGCCGAACACTGAAGCTTTCTTT
TRBD1,14,TRBV10-2,few,TRBJ1-2,CASSDSRDSYGYTF,TGCGCCAGCAGTGATTCTCGGGACAGCTATGGCTACACCTTC
TRBD2,16,TRBV20-1,few,TRBJ2-1,CSAGGAGGSPYNEQFF,TGCAGTGCCGGCGGGGCGGGAGGTTCCCCCTACAATGAGCAGTTCTTC
NA,14,TRBV20-1,few,TRBJ2-7,CSAKVDRTSYEQYF,TGCAGTGCTAAGGTGGATCGAACCTCCTACGAGCAGTACTTC
NA,12,TRBV7-9,NA,TRBJ2-1,CASSLLPNEQFF,TGTGCCAGCAGCTTACTTCCCAATGAGCAGTTCTTC
NA,11,TRBV20-1,many,TRBJ2-7,CSARIYYEQYF,TGCAGTGCTAGGATCTACTACGAGCAGTACTTC
TRBD1,12,TRBV28,NA,TRBJ2-7,CAWGQETYEQYF,TGTGCGTGGGGACAGGAGACCTACGAGCAGTACTTC
TRBD1,13,TRBV10-3,few,TRBJ2-7,CAISVTGEAEQYF,TGTGCCATCAGTGTCACAGGGGAAGCCGAGCAGTACTTC
NA,14,TRBV27,few,TRBJ1-2,CASSFRQEARGYTF,TGTGCCAGCAGTTTTAGGCAGGAGGCACGTGGCTACACCTTC
NA,14,TRBV28,NA,TRBJ1-3,CASSLGRAGTTIYF,TGTGCCAGCAGTTTGGGCAGGGCTGGGACCACCATATATTTT
NA,12,TRBV5-1,NA,TRBJ2-2,CATSRRTGELFF,TGCGCCACCTCAAGGAGGACCGGGGAGCTGTTTTTT
NA,16,TRBV3-1,many,TRBJ2-1,CASSQEVPLRNNEQFF,TGTGCCAGCAGCCAAGAAGTACCCTTAAGGAACAATGAGCAGTTCTTC
TRBD1,14,TRBV28,few,TRBJ1-2,CASSKGQVNYGYTF,TGTGCCAGCAGCAAGGGACAGGTGAACTATGGCTACACCTTC
NA,15,TRBV19,few,TRBJ1-2,CASSIDNRFNLGYTF,TGTGCCAGTAGTATAGATAATCGTTTCAACCTCGGCTACACCTTC
NA,12,TRBV28,many,TRBJ2-1,CASNPRGEEQFF,TGTGCCAGCAACCCACGTGGAGAAGAGCAGTTCTTC
NA,13,TRBV20-1,NA,TRBJ1-5,CSARALGSQPQHF,TGCAGTGCTAGAGCTTTGGGAAGTCAGCCCCAGCATTTT
NA,13,TRBV20-1,few,TRBJ2-7,CSAGKPGTYEQYF,TGCAGTGCTGGAAAGCCGGGAACCTACGAGCAGTACTTC
NA,16,TRBV6-1,many,TRBJ2-7,CASSEFAESPLYEQYF,TGTGCCAGCAGTGAATTCGCGGAGTCTCCCCTCTACGAGCAGTACTTC
TRBD2,16,TRBV27,many,TRBJ2-3,CASSPRGAGVTDTQYF,TGTGCCAGCAGTCCCCGGGGTGCGGGGGTCACAGATACGCAGTATTTT
TRBD2,18,TRBV7-9,NA,TRBJ2-5,CASSHTGTSGMSGETQYF,TGTGCCAGCAGTCATACCGGGACTAGCGGGATGTCAGGCGAGACCCAGTACTTC
TRBD2,15,TRBV6-2/TRBV6-3,NA,TRBJ2-1,CASSYLAGEEDEQFF,TGTGCCAGCAGTTACCTAGCGGGAGAAGAGGATGAGCAGTTCTTC
NA,16,TRBV6-6,many,TRBJ2-1,CASSYSTGVPYNEQFF,TGTGCCAGCAGTTACTCGACGGGAGTGCCCTACAATGAGCAGTTCTTC
NA,13,TRBV20-1,NA,TRBJ2-1,CSASESSYNEQFF,TGCAGTGCTAGCGAAAGCTCCTACAATGAGCAGTTCTTC
NA,16,TRBV6-1,few,TRBJ1-1,CASRKGPGWVNTEAFF,TGTGCCAGCAGGAAGGGACCCGGTTGGGTGAACACTGAAGCTTTCTTT
TRBD2,17,TRBV12-3/TRBV12-4,many,TRBJ2-1,CASSRGLAGGAYNEQFF,TGTGCCAGCAGCCGGGGACTAGCGGGAGGAGCTTACAATGAGCAGTTCTTC
TRBD1,15,TRBV18,many,TRBJ1-6,CASSRGTGNNSPLHF,TGTGCCAGCTCACGCGGGACAGGCAATAATTCACCCCTCCACTTT
TRBD2,14,TRBV27,many,TRBJ2-7,CASSSGLAGYEQYF,TGTGCCAGCAGTTCCGGACTAGCGGGATACGAGCAGTACTTC
NA,13,TRBV10-3,NA,TRBJ2-5,CAISGREEETQYF,TGTGCCATCAGTGGCCGGGAAGAAGAGACCCAGTACTTC
TRBD2,14,TRBV10-3,many,TRBJ2-7,CAISRTSASYEQYF,TGTGCCATCAGTAGGACTAGCGCCTCCTACGAGCAGTACTTC
TRBD1,19,TRBV28,many,TRBJ2-7,CASSSIRDRGKSSLYEQYF,TGTGCCAGCAGTTCGATAAGGGACAGGGGGAAAAGTAGTCTCTACGAGCAGTACTTC
TRBD1,14,TRBV6-1,many,TRBJ1-5,CASSASRGQQPQHF,TGTGCCAGCAGTGCTAGCAGGGGGCAACAGCCCCAGCATTTT
NA,11,TRBV2,few,TRBJ1-1,CASEWTSEAFF,TGTGCCAGCGAGTGGACTTCTGAAGCTTTCTTT
NA,12,TRBV20-1,NA,TRBJ1-2,CSADVVHGGYTF,TGCAGTGCCGACGTTGTACACGGCGGCTACACCTTC
NA,15,TRBV27,few,TRBJ2-1,CASRPGLPPYNEQFF,TGTGCCAGCAGACCGGGACTTCCCCCCTACAATGAGCAGTTCTTC
TRBD2,14,TRBV28,many,TRBJ2-5,CASSLGGSGETQYF,TGTGCCAGCAGTTTAGGCGGGAGCGGGGAGACCCAGTACTTC
TRBD2,14,TRBV28,many,TRBJ2-7,CASRRLAGGYEQYF,TGTGCCAGCAGGCGACTAGCGGGAGGGTACGAGCAGTACTTC
TRBD2,19,TRBV19,NA,TRBJ2-2,CASRPQSGRAYWNTGELFF,TGTGCCAGTAGACCGCAGAGCGGGAGGGCCTATTGGAACACCGGGGAGCTGTTTTTT